These 8 T cell receptor beta chains were sequenced from one sample in a study of blood T cell repertoires in COVID-19. Repertoires were generated with immunoSEQ multiplex PCR, while TCRdb's copy carries only in-frame clones and drops some. The sample holds over 130,000 clones, roughly 80% seen once. Sequenced sample: peripheral blood. The receptors here all came from a human donor in a cohort sampled during active COVID-19.

This chain connects TRBV7-6 to TRBJ2-3; 9 bases fit TRBD2. The CDR3 runs 16 residues. After removal of 5 bases from V and 0 bases from J, the junction contained 6 bases not matched to a gene. From germline, CDR1 is SGHVS and CDR2 FNYEAQ. CDR3 residues: CASSLGLAGSTDTQYF. The CDR3 DNA follows: TGTGCCAGCAGCCTGGGCCTAGCGGGGAGCACAGATACGCAGTATTTT.

This clone was recorded a few times. The V gene is TRBV2, the J gene TRBJ2-7, with TRBD1 matching over 7 bases. This CDR3 is built from 12 residues. Germline V gives CDR1 SNHLY, CDR2 FYNNEI. J lost 6 bases, V lost 3 bases, and 2 bases had no gene match. The CDR3 coding sequence is TGTGCCAGCAGTGAGACAGGGCCCGAGCAGTACTTC. Protein: CASSETGPEQYF.

The J gene is TRBJ1-5, the V gene TRBV6-1; 8 positions agree with TRBD1. The CDR3 has 15 amino acids. Germline values: CDR1 MNHNS, CDR2 SASEGT. Trimming removed 3 bases from V and 2 bases from J; junction bases left unmatched: 3. CDR3 region: CASSDGTGGNQPQHF. In nucleotides, the CDR3 is TGTGCCAGCAGTGATGGGACAGGAGGCAATCAGCCCCAGCATTTT.

This clone has only one observation. V usage is TRBV27 and J usage is TRBJ2-3, with 7 bases aligning to TRBD2. The CDR3 consists of 16 residues. The V gene's germline CDR1 is MNHEY and CDR2 SMNVEV (reference sequence). The ends lost 6 bases at V and 9 bases at J; junction bases unmatched: 18. The CDR3 sequence: CASSQVASGTRYTQYF. The CDR3 region has the DNA TGTGCCAGCAGCCAGGTGGCTAGCGGCACAAGGTACACGCAGTATTTT.

The chain uses TRBV7-6 and TRBJ2-7; 10 bases align to TRBD1. V lost 5 bases, J lost 2 bases, and 9 bases stayed unmatched. CDR3 length: 16 amino acids. Germline V gives CDR1 SGHVS, CDR2 FNYEAQ. CDR3 nucleotides: TGTGCCAGCAGCCTAGGCGGGACAGGGGCTCCCTACGAGCAGTACTTC. Its translation is CASSLGGTGAPYEQYF.

The chain has TRBV10-1 and TRBJ2-3; D gene uncertain. Germline V gives CDR1 WNHNN, CDR2 SYGVQD (reference sequence). V was trimmed by 5 bases and J by 4 bases, leaving 10 bases between them. The CDR3 runs 13 residues. CDR3 protein: CASSRTPADTQYF. CDR3 sequence (DNA): TGCGCCAGCAGTCGAACCCCAGCAGATACGCAGTATTTT.

This rearrangement joins TRBV3-1 (or the pseudogene TRBV3-2) to TRBJ1-1; possibly TRBD1 for D (6 bases). V was shortened by 1 base and J by 1 base, with 10 bases between the two germline ends. This CDR3 has 15 amino acids. Germline CDR1 LGHDT, CDR2 YNNKEL (reference sequence). CDR3 bases: TGTGCCAGCAGCCAAGTGGGACATACGAACACTGAAGCTTTCTTT. It codes for CASSQVGHTNTEAFF.

This clone appeared a single time. The V gene is TRBV7-9, the J gene TRBJ2-1; 9 nucleotides line up with TRBD2. J gave up 3 bases and V 3 bases, and 6 bases lay outside the gene matches. Germline CDR1 reads SEHNR; CDR2 reads FQNEAQ (reference sequence). The CDR3 length is 16 residues. The CDR3 sequence: CASSFGSRGGYNEQFF. The CDR3 DNA sequence: TGTGCCAGCAGCTTTGGCTCGCGGGGGGGCTACAATGAGCAGTTCTTC. Together with reference TRBV7-9 and TRBJ2-1, the CDR3 gives the full variable domain: DTGVSQNPRHKITKRGQNVTFRCDPISEHNRLYWYRQTLGQGPEFLTYFQNEAQLEKSRLLSDRFSAERPKGSFSTLEIQRTEQGDSAMYLCASSFGSRGGYNEQFFGPGTRLTVL.